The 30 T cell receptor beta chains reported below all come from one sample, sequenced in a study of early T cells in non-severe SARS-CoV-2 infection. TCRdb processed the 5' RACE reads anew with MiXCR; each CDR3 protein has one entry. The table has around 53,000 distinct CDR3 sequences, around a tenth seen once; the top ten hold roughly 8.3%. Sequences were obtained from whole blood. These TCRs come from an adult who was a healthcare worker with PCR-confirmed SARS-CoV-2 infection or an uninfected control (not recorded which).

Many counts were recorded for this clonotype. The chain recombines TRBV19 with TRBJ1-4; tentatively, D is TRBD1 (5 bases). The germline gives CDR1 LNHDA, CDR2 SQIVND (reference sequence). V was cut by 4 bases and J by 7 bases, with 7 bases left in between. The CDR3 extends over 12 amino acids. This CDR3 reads CASSRQLEKLFF. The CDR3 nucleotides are TGTGCCAGTAGTAGACAGCTTGAAAAACTGTTTTTT. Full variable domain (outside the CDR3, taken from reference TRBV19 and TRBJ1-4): DGGITQSPKYLFRKEGQNVTLSCEQNLNHDAMYWYRQDPGQGLRLIYYSQIVNDFQKGDIAEGYSVSREKKESFPLTVTSAQKNPTAFYLCASSRQLEKLFFGSGTQLSVL.

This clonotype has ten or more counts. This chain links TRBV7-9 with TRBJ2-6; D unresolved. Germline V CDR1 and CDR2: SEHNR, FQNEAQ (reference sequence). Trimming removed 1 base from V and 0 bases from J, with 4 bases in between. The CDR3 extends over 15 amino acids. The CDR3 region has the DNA TGTGCCAGCAGCTTAGGAAGCTCTGGGGCCAACGTCCTGACTTTC. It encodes CASSLGSSGANVLTF.

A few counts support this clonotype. For the CDR3, the DNA is TGCAGCGTGGGGTTAGCGGGAGCCTACTCCTACGAGCAGTACTTC. As protein: CSVGLAGAYSYEQYF. The chain links TRBV29-1 to TRBJ2-7; 9 nucleotides match TRBD2. This CDR3 has 15 residues. CDR1 is SQVTM, CDR2 ANQGSEA, per germline. Trimming cost V 6 bases and J 0 bases; bases outside gene matches: 9.

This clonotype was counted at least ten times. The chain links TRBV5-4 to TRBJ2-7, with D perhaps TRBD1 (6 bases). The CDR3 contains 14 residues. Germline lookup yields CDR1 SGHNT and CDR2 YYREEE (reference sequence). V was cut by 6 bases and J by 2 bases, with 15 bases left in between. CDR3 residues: CASTWGQNPYEQYF. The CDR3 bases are TGTGCCAGCACCTGGGGGCAGAACCCCTACGAGCAGTACTTC.

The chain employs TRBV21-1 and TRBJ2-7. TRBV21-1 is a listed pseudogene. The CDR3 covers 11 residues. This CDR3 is CASSNPNEQYF. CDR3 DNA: TGTGCCAGCAGCAACCCTAACGAGCAGTACTTC.

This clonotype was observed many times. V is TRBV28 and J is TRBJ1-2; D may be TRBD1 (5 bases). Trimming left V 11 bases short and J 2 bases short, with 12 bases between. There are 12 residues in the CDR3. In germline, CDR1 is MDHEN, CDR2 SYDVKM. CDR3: CALKGTNYGYTF. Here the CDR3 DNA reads TGTGCCCTCAAAGGGACCAACTATGGCTACACCTTC.

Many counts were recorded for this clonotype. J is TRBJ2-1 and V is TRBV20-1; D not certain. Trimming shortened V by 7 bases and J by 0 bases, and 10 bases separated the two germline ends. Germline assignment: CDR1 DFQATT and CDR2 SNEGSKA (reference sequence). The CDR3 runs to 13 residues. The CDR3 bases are TGCAGTGAGGCGTCTAGCTCCTACAATGAGCAGTTCTTC. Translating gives CSEASSSYNEQFF.

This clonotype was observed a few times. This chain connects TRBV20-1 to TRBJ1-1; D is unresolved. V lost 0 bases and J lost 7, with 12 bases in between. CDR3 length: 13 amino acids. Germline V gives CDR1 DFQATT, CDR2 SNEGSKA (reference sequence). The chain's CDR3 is CSARDAPNFEAFF. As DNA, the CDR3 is TGCAGTGCTAGAGACGCTCCTAATTTTGAAGCTTTCTTT.

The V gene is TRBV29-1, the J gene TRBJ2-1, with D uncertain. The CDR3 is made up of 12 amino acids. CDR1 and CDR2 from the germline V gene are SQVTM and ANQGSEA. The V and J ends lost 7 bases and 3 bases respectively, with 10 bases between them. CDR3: CSALDSYNEQFF. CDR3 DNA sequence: TGCAGCGCCCTCGATAGCTACAATGAGCAGTTCTTC.

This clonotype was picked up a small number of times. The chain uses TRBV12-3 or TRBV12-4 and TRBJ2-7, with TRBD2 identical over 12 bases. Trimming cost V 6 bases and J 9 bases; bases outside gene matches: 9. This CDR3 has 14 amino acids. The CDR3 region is CASSPGLAGLSQYF. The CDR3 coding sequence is TGTGCCAGCAGCCCCGGACTAGCGGGACTATCGCAGTACTTC.

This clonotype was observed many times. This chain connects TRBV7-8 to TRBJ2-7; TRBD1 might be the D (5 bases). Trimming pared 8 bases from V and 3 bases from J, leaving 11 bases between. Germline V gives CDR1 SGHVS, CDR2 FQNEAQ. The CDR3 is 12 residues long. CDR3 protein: CASGQGNYEQYF. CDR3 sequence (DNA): TGTGCCAGCGGGCAGGGCAACTACGAGCAGTACTTC.

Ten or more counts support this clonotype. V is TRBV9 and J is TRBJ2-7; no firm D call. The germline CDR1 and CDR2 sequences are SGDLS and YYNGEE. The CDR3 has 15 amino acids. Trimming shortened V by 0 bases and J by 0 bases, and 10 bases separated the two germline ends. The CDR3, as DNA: TGTGCCAGCAGCGTAGGGAGCAGCCTCTCCTACGAGCAGTACTTC. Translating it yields CASSVGSSLSYEQYF.

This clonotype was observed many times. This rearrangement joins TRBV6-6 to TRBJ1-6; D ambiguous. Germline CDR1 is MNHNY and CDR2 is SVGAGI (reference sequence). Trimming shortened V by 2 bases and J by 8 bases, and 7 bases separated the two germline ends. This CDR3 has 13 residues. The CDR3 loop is CASSYREDSPLHF. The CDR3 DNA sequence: TGTGCCAGCAGTTACAGGGAAGATTCACCCCTCCACTTT.

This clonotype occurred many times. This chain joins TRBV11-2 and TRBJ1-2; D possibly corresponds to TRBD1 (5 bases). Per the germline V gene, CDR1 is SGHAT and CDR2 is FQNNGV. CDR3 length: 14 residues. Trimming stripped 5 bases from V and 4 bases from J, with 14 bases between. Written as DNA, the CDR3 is TGTGCCAGCAGCCGCGGGACGGCCCTCTATGGCTACACCTTC. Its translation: CASSRGTALYGYTF.

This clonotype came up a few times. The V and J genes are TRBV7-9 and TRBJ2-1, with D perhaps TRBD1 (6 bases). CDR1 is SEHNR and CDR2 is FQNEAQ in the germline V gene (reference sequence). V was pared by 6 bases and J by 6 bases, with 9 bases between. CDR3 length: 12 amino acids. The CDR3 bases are TGTGCCAGCAGGACAGGAGTCAATGAGCAGTTCTTC. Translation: CASRTGVNEQFF.

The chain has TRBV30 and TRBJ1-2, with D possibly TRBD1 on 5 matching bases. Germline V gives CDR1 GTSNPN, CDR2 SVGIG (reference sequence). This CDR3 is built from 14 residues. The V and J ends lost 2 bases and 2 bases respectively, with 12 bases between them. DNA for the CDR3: TGTGCCTGGAGTAGTTTTCAGGGAAACTATGGCTACACCTTC. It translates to CAWSSFQGNYGYTF. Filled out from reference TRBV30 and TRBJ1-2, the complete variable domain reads SQTIHQWPATLVQPVGSPLSLECTVEGTSNPNLYWYRQAAGRGLQLLFYSVGIGQISSEVPQNLSASRPQDRQFILSSKKLLLSDSGFYLCAWSSFQGNYGYTFGSGTRLTVV.

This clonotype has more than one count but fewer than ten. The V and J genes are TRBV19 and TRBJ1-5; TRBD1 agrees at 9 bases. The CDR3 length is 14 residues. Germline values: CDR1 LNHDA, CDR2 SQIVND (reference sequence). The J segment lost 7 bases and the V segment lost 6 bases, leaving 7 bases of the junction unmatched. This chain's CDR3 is CASSRDRAAQPQHF. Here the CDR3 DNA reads TGTGCCAGTAGCCGGGACAGGGCGGCGCAGCCCCAGCATTTT.

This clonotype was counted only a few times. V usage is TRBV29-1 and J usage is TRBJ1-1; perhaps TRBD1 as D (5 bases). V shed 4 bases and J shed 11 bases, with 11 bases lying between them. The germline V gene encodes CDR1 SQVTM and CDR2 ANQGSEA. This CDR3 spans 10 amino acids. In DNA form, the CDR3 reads TGCAGCGTTGGGGGGGATAAGGCTTTCTTT. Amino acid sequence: CSVGGDKAFF.

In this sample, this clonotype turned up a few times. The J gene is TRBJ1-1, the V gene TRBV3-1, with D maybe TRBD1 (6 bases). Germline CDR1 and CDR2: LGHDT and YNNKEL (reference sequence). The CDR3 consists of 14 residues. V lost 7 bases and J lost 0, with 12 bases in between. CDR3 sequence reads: CASKQGLMNTEAFF. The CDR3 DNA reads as TGTGCCAGCAAACAGGGTCTAATGAACACTGAAGCTTTCTTT. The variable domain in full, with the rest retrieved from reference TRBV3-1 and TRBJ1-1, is DTAVSQTPKYLVTQMGNDKSIKCEQNLGHDTMYWYKQDSKKFLKIMFSYNNKELIINETVPNRFSPKSPDKAHLNLHINSLELGDSAVYFCASKQGLMNTEAFFGQGTRLTVV.

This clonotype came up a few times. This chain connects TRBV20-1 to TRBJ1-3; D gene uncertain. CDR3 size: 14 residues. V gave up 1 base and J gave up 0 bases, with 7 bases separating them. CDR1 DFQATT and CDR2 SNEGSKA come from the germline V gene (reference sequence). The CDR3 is CSARGPGSGNTIYF. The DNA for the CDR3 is TGCAGTGCTAGAGGCCCAGGCTCTGGAAACACCATATATTTT.

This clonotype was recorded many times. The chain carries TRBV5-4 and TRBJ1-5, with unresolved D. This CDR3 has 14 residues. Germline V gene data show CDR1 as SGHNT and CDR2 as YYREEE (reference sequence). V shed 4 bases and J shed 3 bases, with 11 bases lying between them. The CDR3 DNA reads TGTGCCAGCAGCACGGCCGGAACCAATCAGCCCCAGCATTTT. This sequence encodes CASSTAGTNQPQHF.

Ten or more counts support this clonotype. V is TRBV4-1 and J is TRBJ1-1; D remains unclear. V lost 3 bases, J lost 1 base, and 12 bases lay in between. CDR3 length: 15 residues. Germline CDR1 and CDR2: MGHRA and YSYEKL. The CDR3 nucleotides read TGCGCCAGCAGCCAGACAACCGGTACGAACACTGAAGCTTTCTTT. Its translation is CASSQTTGTNTEAFF.

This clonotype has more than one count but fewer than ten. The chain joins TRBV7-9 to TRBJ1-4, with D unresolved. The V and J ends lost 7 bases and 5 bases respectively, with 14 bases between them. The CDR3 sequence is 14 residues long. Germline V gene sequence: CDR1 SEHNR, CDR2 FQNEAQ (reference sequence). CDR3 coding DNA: TGTGCCAGCACCCTGAGCGTGCCGAATGAAAAACTGTTTTTT. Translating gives CASTLSVPNEKLFF.

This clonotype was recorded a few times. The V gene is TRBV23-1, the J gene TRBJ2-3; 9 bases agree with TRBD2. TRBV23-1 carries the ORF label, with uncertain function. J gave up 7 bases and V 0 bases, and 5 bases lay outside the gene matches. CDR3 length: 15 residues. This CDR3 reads CASSQSSGRPYTQYF. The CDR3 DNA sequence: TGCGCCAGCAGTCAATCCAGCGGGAGGCCCTATACGCAGTATTTT.

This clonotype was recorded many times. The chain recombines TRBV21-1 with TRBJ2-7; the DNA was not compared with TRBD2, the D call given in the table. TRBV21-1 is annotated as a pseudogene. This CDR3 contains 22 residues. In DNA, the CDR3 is TGTGCCAGCAGCAAAGAGGGGGCAGGGGAAGAGCGGGAGCATCCTTCCCCCTACGAGCAGTACTTC. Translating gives CASSKEGAGEEREHPSPYEQYF.

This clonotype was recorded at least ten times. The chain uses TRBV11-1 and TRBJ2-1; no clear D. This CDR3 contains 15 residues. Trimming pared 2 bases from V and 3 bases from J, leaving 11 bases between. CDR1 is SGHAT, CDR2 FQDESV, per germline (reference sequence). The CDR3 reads CASSLSQASYNEQFF. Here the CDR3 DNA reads TGTGCCAGCAGCTTAAGTCAGGCCAGCTACAATGAGCAGTTCTTC.

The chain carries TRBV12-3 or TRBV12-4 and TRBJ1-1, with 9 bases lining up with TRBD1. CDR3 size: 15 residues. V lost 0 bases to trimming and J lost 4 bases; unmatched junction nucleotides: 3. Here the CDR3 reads CASSLAGTGSTEAFF. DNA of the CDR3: TGTGCCAGCAGTTTAGCCGGGACAGGGTCCACTGAAGCTTTCTTT.

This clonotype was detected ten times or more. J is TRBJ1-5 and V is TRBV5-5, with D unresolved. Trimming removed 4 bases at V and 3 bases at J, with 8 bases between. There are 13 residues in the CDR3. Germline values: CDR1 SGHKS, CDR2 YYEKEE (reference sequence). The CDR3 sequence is CASSPVPNQPQHF. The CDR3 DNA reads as TGTGCCAGCAGCCCGGTACCCAATCAGCCCCAGCATTTT. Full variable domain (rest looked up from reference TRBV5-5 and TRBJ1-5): DAGVTQSPTHLIKTRGQQVTLRCSPISGHKSVSWYQQVLGQGPQFIFQYYEKEERGRGNFPDRFSARQFPNYSSELNVNALLLGDSALYLCASSPVPNQPQHFGDGTRLSIL.

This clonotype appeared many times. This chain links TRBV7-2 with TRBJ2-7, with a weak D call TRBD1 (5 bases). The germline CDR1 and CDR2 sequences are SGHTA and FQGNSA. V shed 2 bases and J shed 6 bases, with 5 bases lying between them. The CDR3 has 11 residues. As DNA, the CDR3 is TGTGCCAGCAGCTTAACAGGCGAGCAGTACTTC. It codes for CASSLTGEQYF.

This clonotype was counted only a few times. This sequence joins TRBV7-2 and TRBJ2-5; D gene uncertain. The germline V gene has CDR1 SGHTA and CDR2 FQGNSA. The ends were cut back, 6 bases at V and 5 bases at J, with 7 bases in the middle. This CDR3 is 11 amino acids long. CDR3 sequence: CASSYGETQYF. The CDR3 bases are TGTGCCAGCAGTTATGGGGAGACCCAGTACTTC.